This T cell receptor beta chain was captured by sequencing in a study of blood T cell repertoires in COVID-19. About the study: Samples of COVID-19 (acute and convalescent) were obtained from the United States, Italy and Spain. T cells, B-cell-depleted T cells, or PBMCs provided the cDNA or gDNA that served as material.

In the original processing: Researchers report that nucleated cell counts were estimated from reference gene primer amplification. Assay: immunoSEQ multiplex PCR; the TCRdb copy retains only in-frame clones and omits some. The V and J calls and clone size come from that table; D and trimming were worked out from the DNA. The sample records some 120,000 clones, about 88% being singletons. The V gene end was trimmed by 9 bases and the J gene end by 7 bases; junction bases not matched to a gene: 7. The CDR3 has 14 residues. From germline, CDR1 is LNHDA and CDR2 SQIVND (reference sequence). The source is a woman aged 80 or over with acute or convalescent COVID-19. The chain joins TRBV19 to TRBJ1-6, with TRBD1 matching over 9 bases. The material sequenced was peripheral blood. CDR3 residues: CARTGTGTNSPLHF. Here the CDR3 DNA reads TGTGCCAGAACCGGGACAGGGACAAATTCACCCCTCCACTTT.